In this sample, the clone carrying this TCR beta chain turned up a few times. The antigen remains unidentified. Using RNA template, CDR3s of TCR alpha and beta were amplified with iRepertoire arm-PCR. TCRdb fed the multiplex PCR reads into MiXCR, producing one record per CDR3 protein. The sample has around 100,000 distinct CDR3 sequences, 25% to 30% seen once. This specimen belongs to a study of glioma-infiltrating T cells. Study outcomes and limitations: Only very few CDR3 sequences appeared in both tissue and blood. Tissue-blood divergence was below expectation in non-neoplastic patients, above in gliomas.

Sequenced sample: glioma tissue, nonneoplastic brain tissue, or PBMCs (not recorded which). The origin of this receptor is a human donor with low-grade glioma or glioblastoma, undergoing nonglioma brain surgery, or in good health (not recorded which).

CDR3 nucleotide sequence: TGTGCCAGCAGTCTCTTTGACGGGGGAAACACCATATATTTT. Protein: CASSLFDGGNTIYF. The rearrangement links TRBV12-3 or TRBV12-4 to TRBJ1-3; D is ambiguous. V lost 5 bases to trimming and J lost 4 bases, with 12 bases between them. This CDR3 contains 14 residues.